This is a list of T cell receptor beta chains from one sample in a study of blood T cell repertoires in COVID-19. Using immunoSEQ multiplex PCR, the repertoire was profiled, and TCRdb retains in-frame clones only, with some absent. The sample holds 120,000 or so clones, approximately 87% seen once. The sequencing sample was made of peripheral blood. These receptors were collected from a man aged 45-60 years with acute or convalescent COVID-19. CDR3s include the opening cysteine and the closing phenylalanine or tryptophan. Fields, in order: D gene, V gene, J gene, clone size, CDR3 protein, CDR3 DNA. D genes are given only for firm matches. Rows may omit the clone size; those that give it use once, few, many or a size class.

-	TRBV29-1	TRBJ1-1	-	CSVERDTVNTEAFF	TGCAGCGTTGAAAGGGACACAGTGAACACTGAAGCTTTCTTT
TRBD1	TRBV30	TRBJ2-7	-	CAWSVFPRTGSYEQYF	TGTGCCTGGAGTGTTTTCCCCCGGACAGGGTCCTACGAGCAGTACTTC
TRBD2	TRBV27	TRBJ2-7	-	CASSTDGGVYEQYF	TGTGCCAGCAGTACGGACGGGGGGGTATACGAGCAGTACTTC
TRBD1	TRBV18	TRBJ2-2	-	CASSPTGVNTGELFF	TGTGCCAGCTCACCCACAGGGGTCAACACCGGGGAGCTGTTTTTT
-	TRBV5-1	TRBJ2-2	-	CASSLDLAGANTGELFF	TGCGCCAGCAGCTTGGATCTAGCCGGGGCGAACACCGGGGAGCTGTTTTTT
TRBD1	TRBV29-1	TRBJ1-1	-	CSVDQGQVVPAEAFF	TGCAGCGTTGATCAGGGACAGGTCGTTCCCGCTGAAGCTTTCTTT
TRBD2	TRBV5-4	TRBJ2-3	-	CASSLDPAAGVNTQYF	TGTGCCAGCAGCTTGGACCCCGCAGCGGGAGTGAATACGCAGTATTTT
-	TRBV5-8	TRBJ2-3	-	CASSSPLWRRSTDTQYF	TGTGCCAGCAGCTCCCCGTTATGGCGGCGAAGCACAGATACGCAGTATTTT
-	TRBV9	TRBJ1-5	-	CASSVGTHPDQPQHF	TGTGCCAGCAGCGTAGGGACTCACCCCGATCAGCCCCAGCATTTT
-	TRBV6-5	TRBJ1-6	-	CASSYSGDSISPLHF	TGTGCCAGCAGTTACTCAGGGGATTCAATTTCACCCCTCCACTTT
TRBD1	TRBV10-1	TRBJ2-1	-	CASSRDREYDEQFF	TGCGCCAGCAGCCGGGACAGGGAGTATGATGAGCAGTTCTTC
-	TRBV12-3/TRBV12-4	TRBJ1-1	-	CASSRQPGGDPFF	TGTGCCAGCAGTCGCCAGCCCGGGGGGGATCCTTTCTTT
-	TRBV5-5	TRBJ1-2	-	CASMEDTF	TGTGCCAGCATGGAGGACACCTTC
-	TRBV6-5	TRBJ1-1	-	CASSYGAGTVNTEAFF	TGTGCCAGCAGTTACGGTGCCGGCACAGTGAACACTGAAGCTTTCTTT
-	TRBV30	TRBJ1-2	-	CAWSVQQYGYTF	TGTGCCTGGAGTGTACAACAGTATGGCTACACCTTC
TRBD1	TRBV24-1	TRBJ2-3	-	CATSDEGTGDPAGRTQYF	TGTGCCACCAGTGATGAAGGGACAGGGGATCCAGCGGGTCGTACGCAGTATTTT
-	TRBV7-8	TRBJ1-3	-	CASSSQTEGGGNTIYF	TGTGCCAGCAGCAGTCAAACGGAGGGAGGAGGAAACACCATATATTTT
TRBD1	TRBV7-6	TRBJ1-1	-	CASSLAGQAEAFF	TGTGCCAGCAGCTTAGCCGGACAGGCTGAAGCTTTCTTT
TRBD1	TRBV7-8	TRBJ1-1	-	CASSPRGVVGTEAFF	TGTGCCAGCAGTCCCAGGGGGGTGGTAGGCACTGAAGCTTTCTTT
-	TRBV3-1/TRBV3-2	TRBJ1-3	-	CASSQGLVVGNTIYF	TGTGCCAGCAGCCAGGGCCTCGTAGTGGGAAACACCATATATTTT
-	TRBV18	TRBJ1-6	-	CASSPNSNDHSPLHF	TGTGCCAGCTCACCAAATAGCAACGATCATTCACCCCTCCACTTT
-	TRBV6-5	TRBJ1-1	-	CASSKNRQDTYEAFF	TGTGCCAGCAGTAAGAACCGACAGGACACATATGAAGCTTTCTTT
-	TRBV7-8	TRBJ2-3	-	CASSLAGEGTQYF	TGTGCCAGCAGCTTAGCGGGAGAGGGAACGCAGTATTTT
-	TRBV13	TRBJ2-1	-	CASSARKRDAYNEQFF	TGTGCCAGCAGCGCCCGGAAGAGGGATGCCTACAATGAGCAGTTCTTC
TRBD1	TRBV5-1	TRBJ1-6	few	CASSPQTGTGTNSPLHF	TGCGCCAGCAGCCCTCAAACCGGGACAGGGACTAATTCACCCCTCCACTTT
-	TRBV27	TRBJ2-2	-	CASRKQMGGDTGELFF	TGTGCCAGCAGAAAGCAGATGGGGGGAGACACCGGGGAGCTGTTTTTT
TRBD2	TRBV5-1	TRBJ2-5	-	CASSPQIRFSGSLETQYF	TGCGCCAGCAGCCCACAAATTCGGTTTAGCGGGAGTTTAGAGACCCAGTACTTC
-	TRBV4-2	TRBJ2-3	-	CASKPGAGVGTDTQYF	TGTGCCAGCAAACCAGGGGCGGGAGTGGGCACAGATACGCAGTATTTT
-	TRBV11-3	TRBJ2-1	-	CASRSREYNEQFF	TGTGCCAGCAGAAGCCGGGAGTACAATGAGCAGTTCTTC
TRBD1	TRBV6-6	TRBJ1-5	-	CASSPDRGRQPQHF	TGTGCCAGCAGTCCGGACAGGGGGCGGCAGCCCCAGCATTTT
TRBD1	TRBV7-9	TRBJ2-5	few	CASSFGQGEGETQYF	TGTGCCAGCAGCTTCGGACAGGGAGAGGGAGAGACCCAGTACTTC
TRBD2	TRBV9	TRBJ2-3	-	CASNLLAGTDTQYF	TGTGCCAGCAACTTGCTAGCGGGCACAGATACGCAGTATTTT
-	TRBV10-3	TRBJ2-1	once	CAIRDSHNEQFF	TGTGCCATCAGGGACTCCCACAATGAGCAGTTCTTC
TRBD1	TRBV25-1	TRBJ2-3	-	CASSSGTGSQDTQYF	TGTGCCAGCAGCTCCGGGACAGGGAGTCAAGATACGCAGTATTTT
TRBD2	TRBV28	TRBJ2-1	few	CASLNAGGYNEQFF	TGTGCCAGCCTCAACGCGGGGGGATACAATGAGCAGTTCTTC
TRBD2	TRBV11-3	TRBJ2-1	-	CASSSLAGGHNEQFF	TGTGCCAGCAGCTCCTTAGCGGGAGGCCACAATGAGCAGTTCTTC
TRBD2	TRBV9	TRBJ2-7	-	CASSVGPAREGHEQYF	TGTGCCAGCAGCGTGGGTCCCGCTCGGGAGGGTCACGAGCAGTACTTC
TRBD2	TRBV3-1/TRBV3-2	TRBJ2-7	-	CASSQGTSGNYEQYF	TGTGCCAGCAGCCAAGGGACTAGCGGGAACTACGAGCAGTACTTC
-	TRBV20-1	TRBJ1-2	-	CSASTFRGEYGYTF	TGCAGTGCTAGTACCTTTCGGGGAGAGTATGGCTACACCTTC
-	TRBV12-3/TRBV12-4	TRBJ2-2	-	CASSFWGRELFF	TGTGCCAGCAGTTTTTGGGGGCGGGAGCTGTTTTTT
-	TRBV19	TRBJ1-6	-	CASSITGYNSPLHF	TGTGCCAGTAGTATTACGGGATATAATTCACCCCTCCACTTT
-	TRBV21-1	TRBJ2-3	-	CASSNDKRAGGPDTQYF	TGTGCCAGCAGCAACGATAAGAGGGCGGGAGGGCCAGATACGCAGTATTTT
TRBD1	TRBV29-1	TRBJ1-2	-	CSVEMTGNYGYTF	TGCAGCGTTGAGATGACAGGGAACTATGGCTACACCTTC
-	TRBV5-5	TRBJ1-6	-	CASSLTGMDSPLHF	TGTGCCAGCAGCTTGACAGGGATGGATTCACCCCTCCACTTT
-	TRBV18	TRBJ2-3	-	CASSYPPRGGSPSTQYF	TGTGCCAGCTCATATCCACCGAGAGGGGGTAGCCCGAGTACGCAGTATTTT
-	TRBV30	TRBJ2-2	-	CAWSPSLTNTGELFF	TGTGCCTGGAGTCCTAGCCTAACGAACACCGGGGAGCTGTTTTTT
TRBD1	TRBV24-1	TRBJ2-5	-	CATSDPGTGGAETQYF	TGTGCCACCAGTGATCCAGGGACAGGGGGCGCGGAGACCCAGTACTTC
-	TRBV19	TRBJ1-5	-	CASSIAGVSSNQPQHF	TGTGCCAGTAGTATAGCCGGGGTGAGTAGCAATCAGCCCCAGCATTTT
TRBD2	TRBV5-1	TRBJ2-1	-	CASSPTGRGGDEQFF	TGCGCCAGCAGCCCCACGGGGAGGGGAGGCGATGAGCAGTTCTTC
-	TRBV28	TRBJ1-3	-	CATSNPGYSGNTIYF	TGTGCCACCTCCAATCCCGGGTACTCTGGAAACACCATATATTTT
TRBD2	TRBV7-2	TRBJ2-5	-	CASSPRTSGRFQETQYF	TGTGCCAGCAGCCCCCGGACTAGCGGGAGGTTTCAAGAGACCCAGTACTTC
-	TRBV6-5	TRBJ1-6	-	CASSYRNGYNSPLHF	TGTGCCAGCAGTTATCGGAACGGGTATAATTCACCCCTCCACTTT
TRBD1	TRBV5-1	TRBJ1-4	-	CASSLRQGAGEKLFF	TGCGCCAGCAGCTTGAGGCAGGGGGCGGGTGAAAAACTGTTTTTT
TRBD2	TRBV10-1	TRBJ2-1	once	CASSDPLAGDSNEQFF	TGCGCCAGCAGTGATCCCCTAGCGGGAGATTCTAATGAGCAGTTCTTC
-	TRBV27	TRBJ2-7	-	CASRGTPGPYEQYF	TGTGCCAGCAGAGGGACTCCCGGACCCTACGAGCAGTACTTC
-	TRBV14	TRBJ1-1	-	CASRMGSTEAFF	TGTGCCAGCAGAATGGGGAGCACTGAAGCTTTCTTT
TRBD1	TRBV10-3	TRBJ1-6	-	CAIREQGAFSPLHF	TGTGCCATCAGAGAACAGGGGGCGTTTTCACCCCTCCACTTT
-	TRBV5-1	TRBJ1-1	-	CASSTKQAGTEAFF	TGCGCCAGCAGCACCAAACAGGCTGGTACTGAAGCTTTCTTT
-	TRBV30	TRBJ1-6	-	CAWSVGTSGNSPLHF	TGTGCCTGGAGTGTAGGGACATCCGGTAATTCACCCCTCCACTTT